The 2 T cell receptor beta chains presented below share a single source sample, sequenced in a study of T cell repertoires in cytomegalovirus infection. Their specific antigens are unknown. TCRdb analysed the reads with MiXCR anew, one entry per CDR3 protein. The table records 110,000 to 150,000 distinct CDR3 sequences, around 32% of them present only once. The specimen comprised CD8+ T cells from cultured PBMCs, sampled from culture after CMV antigen stimulation. Source of these receptors: a human donor in good health (CMV status not recorded). Some clones in this sample may be carry-over from other donors' samples.

The chain carries TRBV6-5 and TRBJ2-1, with D maybe TRBD2 (6 bases). The germline CDR1 and CDR2 sequences are MNHEY and SVGAGI. V gave up 6 bases and J gave up 0 bases, with 9 bases separating them. The CDR3 consists of 14 residues. The CDR3 loop reads CASRATSSYNEQFF. DNA of the CDR3: TGTGCCAGCAGGGCGACTAGCTCCTACAATGAGCAGTTCTTC.

This clonotype showed up just a few times. V and J are TRBV6-1 and TRBJ1-3; a possible D gene is TRBD1 (5 bases). Trimming stripped 6 bases from V and 0 bases from J, with 18 bases between. CDR3 size: 17 residues. Germline V gene lookup returns CDR1 MNHNS and CDR2 SASEGT. The CDR3 DNA is TGTGCCAGCAGGAGCTATTCGGGACGTAACTCTGGAAACACCATATATTTT. Translated: CASRSYSGRNSGNTIYF.